This TCR beta chain was identified during a study of somatic mutations in cytotoxic T cells in rheumatoid arthritis. Trimming shortened V by 5 bases and J by 0 bases, and 11 bases separated the two germline ends. CDR1 is SEHNR, CDR2 FQNEAQ, per germline (reference sequence). This CDR3 spans 14 amino acids. The data were produced by immunoSEQ multiplex PCR, yet TCRdb's version contains in-frame clones alone and is incomplete. The sample contains around 20,000 clones, roughly two thirds of which appear only once. The sequencing input was CD8+ T cells sorted from blood. The chain recombines TRBV7-9 with TRBJ2-7; no definite D call. This sequence was found in an adult with rheumatoid arthritis. The CDR3 coding sequence is TGTGCCAGCAGCCCTACTTTGAGCTCCTACGAGCAGTACTTC. Translated: CASSPTLSSYEQYF.